Reported below is one T cell receptor beta chain. Its antigen is unknown. The sample originates from a study of OX40 agonist ivuxolimab in advanced cancers. Findings and caveats of the study: The authors did not determine the antigen specificity of the expanded peripheral T cells. More expanded clones were found, on average, in CD8+ than in CD4+ T cells. Patients who responded partially at 0.1-3.0 mg/kg showed clonal expansion ranking among the lowest.

Produced via immunoSEQ multiplex PCR; TCRdb's table is partial and in-frame only. Seen here are approximately 70,000 clones, roughly 80% observed once, and the top ten hold about 7%. This TCR was recovered from an adult with an advanced solid tumor such as melanoma, head and neck, liver or kidney cancer. The sequencing used CD4+ or CD8+ T cells sorted from blood, collected in a trial of the OX40 agonist ivuxolimab.

CDR3 coding DNA: TGTGCCAGCAGTTTACCTCAGGGGGCTGGCGAGCAGTACTTC. Amino acid sequence: CASSLPQGAGEQYF. V usage is TRBV28 and J usage is TRBJ2-7; 8 bases map to TRBD1. The CDR3 consists of 14 residues. Germline V gives CDR1 MDHEN, CDR2 SYDVKM. The V and J ends lost 2 bases and 6 bases, in that order; junction bases with no gene match: 6.